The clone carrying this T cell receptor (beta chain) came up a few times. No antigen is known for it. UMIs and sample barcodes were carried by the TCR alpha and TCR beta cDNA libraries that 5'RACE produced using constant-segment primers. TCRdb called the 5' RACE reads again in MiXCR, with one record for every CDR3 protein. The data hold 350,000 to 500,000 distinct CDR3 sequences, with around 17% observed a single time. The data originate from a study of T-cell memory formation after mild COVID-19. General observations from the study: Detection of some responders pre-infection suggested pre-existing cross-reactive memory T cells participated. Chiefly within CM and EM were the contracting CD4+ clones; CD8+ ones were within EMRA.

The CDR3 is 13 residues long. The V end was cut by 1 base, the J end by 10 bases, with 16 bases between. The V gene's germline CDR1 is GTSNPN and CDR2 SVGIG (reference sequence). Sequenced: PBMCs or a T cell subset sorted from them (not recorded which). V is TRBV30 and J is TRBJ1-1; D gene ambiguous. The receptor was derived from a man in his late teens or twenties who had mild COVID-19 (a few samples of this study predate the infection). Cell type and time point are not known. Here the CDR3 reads CAWSGTHRGLAFF. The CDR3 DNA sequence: TGTGCCTGGAGTGGGACGCACCGAGGCTTAGCTTTCTTT.